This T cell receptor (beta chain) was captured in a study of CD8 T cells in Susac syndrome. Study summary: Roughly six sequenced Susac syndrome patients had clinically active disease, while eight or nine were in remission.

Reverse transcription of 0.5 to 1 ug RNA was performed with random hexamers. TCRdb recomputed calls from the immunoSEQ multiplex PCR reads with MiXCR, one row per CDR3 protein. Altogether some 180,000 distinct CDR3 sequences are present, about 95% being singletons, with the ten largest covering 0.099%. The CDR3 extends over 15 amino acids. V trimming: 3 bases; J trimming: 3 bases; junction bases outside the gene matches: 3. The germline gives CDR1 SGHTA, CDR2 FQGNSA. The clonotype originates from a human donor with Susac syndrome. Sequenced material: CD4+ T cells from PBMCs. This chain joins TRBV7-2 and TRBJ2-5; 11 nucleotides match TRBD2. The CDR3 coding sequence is TGTGCCAGCAGCTTCACTAGCGGGAGAGAAGAGACCCAGTACTTC. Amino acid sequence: CASSFTSGREETQYF.